Listed here are 21 T cell receptor beta chains from one sample, sequenced in a study of T cells in Graves' hyperthyroidism and ophthalmopathy. Researchers amplified the TCR beta CDR3 regions from RNA transcripts. HTBI primers were the set used in a first-round RT-PCR of the TCR CDR3. In TCRdb, the multiplex PCR reads were re-called with MiXCR into one record per CDR3 protein. The repertoire holds hundreds of thousands of distinct CDR3 sequences, with 46% as singletons. Source material: peripheral blood or thyroid tissue (not recorded which). The source of these receptors is a woman between 18 and 29 years old with Graves' hyperthyroidism.

V usage is TRBV19 and J usage is TRBJ1-5; 9 bases line up with TRBD1. Trimming cost V 8 bases and J 4 bases; bases outside gene matches: 6. This CDR3 contains 14 residues. CDR1 and CDR2 (germline): LNHDA, SQIVND (reference sequence). CDR3: CASQDRGSNQPQHF. The CDR3 region has the DNA TGTGCCAGTCAGGACAGGGGTTCAAATCAGCCCCAGCATTTT.

This sequence joins TRBV29-1 and TRBJ1-2, with D tentatively TRBD1 (6 bases). The ends were cut back, 6 bases at V and 7 bases at J, with 15 bases in the middle. CDR1 SQVTM and CDR2 ANQGSEA come from the germline V gene. CDR3 length equals 12 residues. CDR3 DNA sequence: TGCAGCGTCCGCAACAGGGTCGGTGGCTACACCTTC. This sequence encodes CSVRNRVGGYTF. Full variable domain (outside the CDR3, taken from reference TRBV29-1 and TRBJ1-2): SAVISQKPSRDICQRGTSLTIQCQVDSQVTMMFWYRQQPGQSLTLIATANQGSEATYESGFVIDKFPISRPNLTFSTLTVSNMSPEDSSIYLCSVRNRVGGYTFGSGTRLTVV.

Remarks on this clonotype: Its ends do not fully match the called genes, so a read error is possible. The chain's CDR3 is CASSYLGPNEQPQHF. The CDR3 DNA sequence: TGTGCCAGCAGTTACCTCGGACCGAACGAGCAGCCCCAGCATTTT. The rearrangement uses TRBV10-3 and TRBJ1-5; D uncertain. This CDR3 has 15 residues. Germline-derived CDR1 and CDR2 are ENHRY and SYGVKD.

This clonotype was seen only a few times. V usage is TRBV2 and J usage is TRBJ1-2; no firm D call. The CDR3 sequence is 18 residues long. V was pared by 3 bases and J by 8 bases, with 28 bases between. Germline assignment: CDR1 SNHLY and CDR2 FYNNEI. The CDR3 region is CASSDRRKDPWSGRGYTF. CDR3 nucleotides: TGTGCCAGCAGTGATCGGAGGAAGGATCCGTGGTCTGGGAGGGGCTACACCTTC. The complete variable domain, with remaining parts taken from reference TRBV2 and TRBJ1-2, reads EPEVTQTPSHQVTQMGQEVILRCVPISNHLYFYWYRQILGQKVEFLVSFYNNEISEKSEIFDDQFSVERPDGSNFTLKIRSTKLEDSAMYFCASSDRRKDPWSGRGYTFGSGTRLTVV.

V gene TRBV20-1 combines with J gene TRBJ2-7, with 7 bases that match TRBD2. Germline CDR1 reads DFQATT; CDR2 reads SNEGSKA (reference sequence). The trim removed 6 bases at V and 4 bases at J, leaving 12 bases unmatched. The CDR3 has 14 amino acids. CDR3 in amino acids: CSAGGTPWAYEQYF. CDR3 in DNA: TGCAGTGCGGGGGGGACCCCATGGGCTTACGAGCAGTACTTC.

This clonotype was found a few times. This chain uses TRBV7-8 with TRBJ1-3, with TRBD1 matching 7 bases. The CDR3 length is 15 residues. Germline V gene lookup returns CDR1 SGHVS and CDR2 FQNEAQ. V lost 7 bases and J lost 3; bases outside the gene matches: 9. The DNA of the CDR3 is TGTGCCAGCACCAATCAGGGGGGATTTGGAAACACCATATATTTT. Protein product: CASTNQGGFGNTIYF.

Notes on this clonotype: One end of the junction varies from germline; a read error may be responsible. This chain uses TRBV7-2 with TRBJ2-7, with D perhaps TRBD1 or TRBD2 (5 bases each). The length of the CDR3 is 15 residues. Germline V lookup: CDR1 SGHTA, CDR2 FQGNSA. CDR3 in amino acids: CASSRDGNALYEQYF. CDR3 bases: TGCGCCAGCAGCCGGGACGGTAACGCCCTCTACGAGCAGTACTTC.

This clonotype was recorded at least ten times. V is TRBV7-9 and J is TRBJ2-5; a weak D match, TRBD1 (6 bases). Germline V lookup: CDR1 SEHNR, CDR2 FQNEAQ (reference sequence). The CDR3 is 16 amino acids. Trimming removed 6 bases from V and 5 bases from J, with 22 bases in between. The CDR3 DNA reads as TGTGCCAGCAGTCGCGATAGACAGGCCCATACGGAGACCCAGTACTTC. It encodes CASSRDRQAHTETQYF.

The chain is built from TRBV5-1 and TRBJ2-7; D is possibly TRBD1 or TRBD2 (6 bases each). CDR3 size: 14 residues. Deletions cut 1 base from V and 5 bases from J, with 13 bases between. The germline CDR1 and CDR2 sequences are SGHRS and YFSETQ. The CDR3 protein is CASSLRRGWNEQYF. The CDR3 DNA follows: TGCGCCAGCAGCTTGAGGAGGGGGTGGAACGAGCAGTACTTC.

The table lists this clonotype with a few counts. CDR3 protein: CSARAGLAGGSGEQYF. The CDR3 coding sequence is TGCAGTGCTAGAGCCGGTCTAGCGGGAGGATCGGGCGAGCAGTACTTC. V is TRBV20-1 and J is TRBJ2-7, with TRBD2 matching over 11 bases. Germline CDR1 is DFQATT and CDR2 is SNEGSKA (reference sequence). V lost 1 base to trimming and J lost 6 bases; unmatched junction nucleotides: 11. This CDR3 comprises 16 residues.

This clonotype was detected ten times or more. This chain uses TRBV2 with TRBJ1-2, with 10 positions matching TRBD1. In germline, CDR1 is SNHLY, CDR2 FYNNEI. The CDR3 is 15 residues long. The V segment lost 2 bases and the J segment 5 bases; nucleotides outside the gene matches: 5. The CDR3 spells CASSELRQGAYGYTF. In DNA form, the CDR3 reads TGTGCCAGCAGTGAACTGAGACAGGGGGCATATGGCTACACCTTC.

This clonotype was recorded at least ten times. The genes are TRBV7-9 and TRBJ2-7, with D uncertain. This CDR3 has 14 amino acids. V lost 6 bases, J lost 1 base, and 13 bases lay in between. Germline V gene data show CDR1 as SEHNR and CDR2 as FQNEAQ (reference sequence). CDR3 sequence reads: CASSKAGQSYEQYF. CDR3 DNA: TGTGCCAGCAGTAAAGCTGGGCAGTCCTACGAGCAGTACTTC.

This clonotype was seen at least ten times. The chain couples TRBV25-1 to TRBJ1-4; D is unclear. CDR1 MGHDK and CDR2 SYGVNS come from the germline V gene. The CDR3 length is 15 residues. Trimming shortened V by 0 bases and J by 6 bases, and 11 bases separated the two germline ends. CDR3 nucleotide sequence: TGTGCCAGCAGTGAATACACGTTTGAGGATGAAAAACTGTTTTTT. This translates into CASSEYTFEDEKLFF.

This chain joins TRBV10-3 and TRBJ1-1, with unresolved D. The germline CDR1 and CDR2 sequences are ENHRY and SYGVKD. The CDR3 covers 15 residues. The ends were cut back, 7 bases at V and 0 bases at J, with 15 bases in the middle. CDR3 DNA sequence: TGTGCCATCACCACGGGAGGTTCCATGAACACTGAAGCTTTCTTT. Translating gives CAITTGGSMNTEAFF.

The chain recombines TRBV10-3 with TRBJ2-7, with unresolved D. The CDR3 is 13 amino acids. Trimming removed 4 bases at V and 0 bases at J, with 7 bases between. Germline assignment: CDR1 ENHRY and CDR2 SYGVKD. CDR3 DNA sequence: TGTGCCATCAGTGGTCACGACTCCTACGAGCAGTACTTC. Protein product: CAISGHDSYEQYF.

The chain has TRBV29-1 and TRBJ1-5; TRBD1 is a possible D gene (5 bases). The CDR3 is 13 amino acids. CDR1 and CDR2 (germline): SQVTM, ANQGSEA. The V gene lost 4 bases and the J gene lost 4 bases, with 11 bases spanning the gap. Here the CDR3 DNA reads TGCAGCGTTGTGGGCCAGGGTAATCAGCCCCAGCATTTT. Amino acids: CSVVGQGNQPQHF.

This clonotype has at least ten counts. This chain links TRBV2 with TRBJ1-2, with 9 positions matching TRBD1. Germline V lookup: CDR1 SNHLY, CDR2 FYNNEI. This CDR3 is 13 amino acids long. V trimming: 6 bases; J trimming: 6 bases; junction bases outside the gene matches: 5. The CDR3 reads CASSGQGSHGYTF. The DNA of the CDR3 is TGTGCCAGCAGCGGACAGGGGAGTCATGGCTACACCTTC.

This clonotype has at least ten counts. V usage is TRBV7-2 and J usage is TRBJ1-2; D is ambiguous. CDR3 length: 13 amino acids. V lost 1 base, J lost 8 bases, and 11 bases lay in between. CDR1 and CDR2 from the germline V gene are SGHTA and FQGNSA. CDR3 bases: TGTGCCAGCAGCTTAGGACGAGATGGGGGCTACACCTTC. Its translation: CASSLGRDGGYTF.

As regards this clonotype: A read error may account for a junction end that differs from germline. This chain uses TRBV29-1 with TRBJ2-5, with TRBD1 matching over 7 bases. The V gene's germline CDR1 is SQVTM and CDR2 ANQGSEA. There are 13 residues in the CDR3. CDR3 DNA: TGCAGCGTGGAAGGACAGGCCGGCGAGACCCAGTACTTC. Its protein is CSVEGQAGETQYF.

This clonotype was recorded at least ten times. This chain links TRBV24-1 with TRBJ1-2; unclear D gene. Trimming shortened V by 0 bases and J by 8 bases, and 12 bases separated the two germline ends. This CDR3 has 14 amino acids. Germline-derived CDR1 and CDR2 are KGHDR and SFDVKD. CDR3 sequence: CATSDLSTSTGYTF. The CDR3 region has the DNA TGTGCCACCAGTGATTTGTCCACGTCGACCGGCTACACCTTC.

This clonotype showed up just a few times. The genes are TRBV24-1 and TRBJ2-5, with TRBD1 identical over 7 bases. Unmatched junction bases numbered 8, after V lost 4 bases and J lost 7 bases. CDR3 length equals 14 residues. Per the germline V gene, CDR1 is KGHDR and CDR2 is SFDVKD. CDR3 loop: CATSDLGQEGTQYF. Written as DNA, the CDR3 is TGTGCCACCAGTGACCTCGGACAGGAAGGGACCCAGTACTTC.